The 20 T cell receptor beta chains listed next were all sequenced from one sample in a study of T cell repertoires in cytomegalovirus infection. No antigen has been identified for these receptors. TCRdb independently ran MiXCR on the reads; one entry per CDR3 protein. The sample lists approximately 770,000 distinct CDR3 sequences; almost 30% were seen once. Specimen: cultured CD8+ T cells from PBMCs, collected from culture after CMV antigen stimulation. The receptors stem from a human donor in good health (CMV status not recorded). Some clones in this sample may be carry-over from other donors' samples.

This clonotype was observed a handful of times. The rearrangement joins TRBV6-2 or TRBV6-3 to TRBJ2-7; the D gene is possibly TRBD2 (6 bases). This CDR3 has 14 residues. V was shortened by 2 bases and J by 3 bases, with 11 bases between the two germline ends. Germline V gene data show CDR1 as MNHEY and CDR2 as SVGEGT. The CDR3 DNA reads as TGTGCCAGCAGTTACACGGGACTGCTCTACGAGCAGTACGTC. It yields the protein CASSYTGLLYEQYV.

The V and J genes are TRBV6-1 and TRBJ2-7; 9 bases align to TRBD1. Germline CDR1 MNHNS, CDR2 SASEGT. With 3 bases clipped from V and 5 bases from J, the junction kept 8 bases outside the gene matches. CDR3 length equals 15 residues. The CDR3 sequence: CASSDPDRGWDEQYF. The CDR3 region has the DNA TGTGCCAGCAGTGACCCGGACAGGGGTTGGGACGAGCAGTACTTC.

This clonotype was found once. V and J are TRBV9 and TRBJ2-1; D gene unclear. Trimming removed 4 bases from V and 7 bases from J, with 12 bases in between. Per germline, CDR1 SGDLS and CDR2 YYNGEE. The CDR3 has 13 amino acids. Here the CDR3 DNA reads TGTGCCAGCAGCCCTTCTACAACTAATGAGCAGTTCTTC. This gives the protein CASSPSTTNEQFF.

This clonotype was detected a few times. The rearrangement links TRBV3-1 to TRBJ2-1; D possibly corresponds to TRBD2 (7 bases). This CDR3 contains 13 residues. With 8 bases removed from V and 3 bases from J, the gap between germline ends came to 11 bases. Germline lookup yields CDR1 LGHDT and CDR2 YNNKEL (reference sequence). This CDR3 is CASGGAFYNEQFF. Written as DNA, the CDR3 is TGTGCCAGCGGGGGGGCTTTCTACAATGAGCAGTTCTTC.

This clonotype turned up a few times. This rearrangement joins TRBV7-9 to TRBJ2-7; tentative D call: TRBD2 (6 bases). Germline V gene sequence: CDR1 SEHNR, CDR2 FQNEAQ (reference sequence). The CDR3 is 15 residues long. V was trimmed by 0 bases and J by 0 bases, leaving 9 bases between them. The CDR3 coding sequence is TGTGCCAGCAGCTTAGCGGGGGGAAACTCCTACGAGCAGTACTTC. Protein sequence: CASSLAGGNSYEQYF.

This clonotype has just a few counts. The rearrangement uses TRBV24-1 and TRBJ2-5, with D perhaps TRBD1 or TRBD2 (5 bases each). From germline, CDR1 is KGHDR and CDR2 SFDVKD. The CDR3 length is 14 residues. The germline V and J ends were trimmed by 1 base and 5 bases, with 10 bases remaining between them. The CDR3: CATSDFKEGETQYF. The CDR3 coding sequence is TGTGCCACCAGTGATTTTAAAGAGGGGGAGACCCAGTACTTC.

This clonotype was observed many times. The chain has TRBV6-5 and TRBJ1-6; D remains ambiguous. There are 18 residues in the CDR3. Trimming removed 0 bases at V and 6 bases at J, with 18 bases between. CDR1 and CDR2 from the germline V gene are MNHEY and SVGAGI. Here the CDR3 reads CASSYSHSEKDRNSPLHF. CDR3 bases: TGTGCCAGCAGTTACTCCCACTCGGAAAAAGACCGTAATTCACCCCTCCACTTT.

This clonotype was recorded only once. The chain has TRBV4-2 and TRBJ2-3, with D maybe TRBD1 (6 bases). Germline-derived CDR1 and CDR2 are LGHNA and YNFKEQ. This CDR3 region has 14 residues. V was trimmed by 1 base and J by 5 bases, leaving 10 bases between them. CDR3 nucleotide sequence: TGTGCCAGCAGCCAAGCCGGGACAATAGATACGCAGTATTTT. This sequence encodes CASSQAGTIDTQYF.

This clonotype was seen a few times. The gene calls are TRBV7-9 and TRBJ2-5; 11 nucleotides align to TRBD2. V lost 6 bases, J lost 4 bases, and 4 bases stayed unmatched. This CDR3 has 14 amino acids. Germline CDR1 is SEHNR and CDR2 is FQNEAQ (reference sequence). The CDR3 here is CASSILAGVETQYF. For the CDR3, the DNA is TGTGCCAGCAGTATACTAGCGGGGGTAGAGACCCAGTACTTC.

The chain carries TRBV4-1 and TRBJ2-2, with D unresolved. Germline V gene lookup returns CDR1 MGHRA and CDR2 YSYEKL. V shed 2 bases and J shed 7 bases, with 8 bases lying between them. The CDR3 sequence is 13 residues long. The CDR3: CASSQLLFGELFF. For the CDR3, the DNA is TGCGCCAGCAGCCAATTACTATTCGGGGAGCTGTTTTTT.

The genes are TRBV4-1 and TRBJ2-7; D not certain. This CDR3 contains 14 residues. Germline CDR1 is MGHRA and CDR2 is YSYEKL. V lost 0 bases and J 5 bases, leaving 11 bases between the germline ends. Here the CDR3 reads CASSQDPVPDEQYF. The CDR3 nucleotides read TGCGCCAGCAGCCAAGACCCGGTACCTGACGAGCAGTACTTC.

The chain recombines TRBV6-6 with TRBJ2-7, with D tentatively TRBD1 (6 bases). This CDR3 is built from 12 residues. Germline V gene sequence: CDR1 MNHNY, CDR2 SVGAGI (reference sequence). With 10 bases removed from V and 2 bases from J, the gap between germline ends came to 12 bases. This CDR3 reads CAITGLAYEQYV. CDR3 bases: TGTGCCATTACAGGGCTAGCCTACGAGCAGTACGTC.

This clonotype was recorded a few times. The chain has TRBV7-9 and TRBJ2-2, with D perhaps matching TRBD1 (6 bases). Trimming took off 2 bases at V and 6 bases at J, with 13 bases between the two ends. Germline V gene data show CDR1 as SEHNR and CDR2 as FQNEAQ (reference sequence). The CDR3 spans 15 residues. The CDR3 sequence is CASSLRGGSPGELFF. Written as DNA, the CDR3 is TGTGCCAGCAGCTTAAGAGGGGGTAGCCCCGGGGAGCTGTTTTTT.

The chain combines TRBV28 with TRBJ1-1; D gene unclear. Germline assignment: CDR1 MDHEN and CDR2 SYDVKM. The V end lost 5 bases, the J end lost 1 base, and 14 bases lay between the germline ends. The CDR3 has 15 amino acids. The CDR3: CASSPPRRGNTEAFF. Here the CDR3 DNA reads TGTGCCAGCAGTCCCCCCCGTCGTGGGAACACTGAAGCTTTCTTT. The whole variable domain, remainder taken from reference TRBV28 and TRBJ1-1, is DVKVTQSSRYLVKRTGEKVFLECVQDMDHENMFWYRQDPGLGLRLIYFSYDVKMKEKGDIPEGYSVSREKKERFSLILESASTNQTSMYLCASSPPRRGNTEAFFGQGTRLTVV.

Of note for this clonotype: At one end, the junction sequence differs from germline, possibly due to a read error. The chain links TRBV29-1 to TRBJ1-5; 9 bases are shared with TRBD1. Germline CDR1 is SQVTM and CDR2 is ANQGSEA. CDR3 length equals 13 residues. In nucleotides, the CDR3 is TGCAGCGTGGAAGCGGACAGGGGTGAGCCCCAGCATTTT. This codes for CSVEADRGEPQHF.

This clonotype has a handful of counts. This chain connects TRBV6-2 or TRBV6-3 to TRBJ2-3, with D possibly matching TRBD2 (5 bases). CDR3 length: 16 residues. In germline, CDR1 is MNHEY, CDR2 SVGEGT. The V gene lost 2 bases and the J gene lost 2 bases, with 14 bases spanning the gap. DNA of the CDR3: TGTGCCAGCAGTTACGCGGCGGGTTCCTACACAGATACGCAGTATTTT. Translation gives CASSYAAGSYTDTQYF.

On this clonotype itself: A much larger clone differs by one base, so this may be a read error. This chain links TRBV6-1 with TRBJ2-2; D gene unclear. Between the trimmed V and J ends, which lost 6 bases and 4 bases, there was a span of 6 bases. The CDR3 is 12 residues long. CDR1 and CDR2 (germline): MNHNS, SASEGT. The CDR3 region is CASRPRTGELFF. The DNA for the CDR3 is TGTGCCAGCAGACCCCGCACCGGGGAGCTGTTTTTT.

The chain recombines TRBV6-2 or TRBV6-3 with TRBJ1-1, with 7 nucleotides matching TRBD1. This CDR3 is built from 15 residues. After removal of 7 bases from V and 1 base from J, the junction contained 9 bases not matched to a gene. The germline V gene has CDR1 MNHEY and CDR2 SVGEGT. DNA of the CDR3: TGTGCCAGCATACCGGACAGGTGGGGGAACACTGAAGCTTTCTTT. Translated, it gives CASIPDRWGNTEAFF.

This clonotype was counted only a few times. The chain employs TRBV29-1 and TRBJ1-2; 8 nucleotides agree with TRBD1. This CDR3 contains 11 residues. Trimming removed 6 bases from V and 5 bases from J; junction bases left unmatched: 2. Germline CDR1 reads SQVTM; CDR2 reads ANQGSEA. The CDR3 spells CSVRTGYGYTF. The CDR3 nucleotides read TGCAGCGTCAGGACAGGGTATGGCTACACCTTC.

The V gene is TRBV29-1, the J gene TRBJ2-5, with 9 bases identical to TRBD1. Per the germline V gene, CDR1 is SQVTM and CDR2 is ANQGSEA. The V and J ends lost 4 bases and 5 bases, in that order; junction bases with no gene match: 8. This CDR3 region has 14 residues. The CDR3 sequence is CSVGGGTGTETQYF. For the CDR3, the DNA is TGCAGCGTTGGAGGGGGGACAGGGACGGAGACCCAGTACTTC.